The 2 T cell receptor beta chains in this list originate from one sample, sequenced in a study of technical replicates of blood from a few donors. TCRdb keeps only in-frame clones here, not all; method: immunoSEQ multiplex PCR. Of approximately 75,000 clones listed, roughly 92% are singletons. The sequencing input was T cells isolated from PBMCs. These receptors all stem from a human donor in good health.

The chain couples TRBV5-4 to TRBJ1-1; 9 bases fit TRBD1. The V segment lost 4 bases and the J segment 1 base; nucleotides outside the gene matches: 8. The CDR3 spans 16 residues. CDR1 SGHNT and CDR2 YYREEE come from the germline V gene (reference sequence). CDR3 DNA: TGTGCCAGCAGCCAAGGGACAGGGAGCCCGAACACTGAAGCTTTCTTT. This translates into CASSQGTGSPNTEAFF.

The V call is TRBV4-1, the J call TRBJ2-7, with 7 positions matching TRBD2. Trimming cost V 2 bases and J 3 bases; bases outside gene matches: 7. This CDR3 contains 15 residues. The V gene's germline CDR1 is MGHRA and CDR2 YSYEKL. CDR3 region: CASSQRSGPNYEQYF. DNA of the CDR3: TGCGCCAGCAGCCAACGTAGCGGGCCGAACTACGAGCAGTACTTC.